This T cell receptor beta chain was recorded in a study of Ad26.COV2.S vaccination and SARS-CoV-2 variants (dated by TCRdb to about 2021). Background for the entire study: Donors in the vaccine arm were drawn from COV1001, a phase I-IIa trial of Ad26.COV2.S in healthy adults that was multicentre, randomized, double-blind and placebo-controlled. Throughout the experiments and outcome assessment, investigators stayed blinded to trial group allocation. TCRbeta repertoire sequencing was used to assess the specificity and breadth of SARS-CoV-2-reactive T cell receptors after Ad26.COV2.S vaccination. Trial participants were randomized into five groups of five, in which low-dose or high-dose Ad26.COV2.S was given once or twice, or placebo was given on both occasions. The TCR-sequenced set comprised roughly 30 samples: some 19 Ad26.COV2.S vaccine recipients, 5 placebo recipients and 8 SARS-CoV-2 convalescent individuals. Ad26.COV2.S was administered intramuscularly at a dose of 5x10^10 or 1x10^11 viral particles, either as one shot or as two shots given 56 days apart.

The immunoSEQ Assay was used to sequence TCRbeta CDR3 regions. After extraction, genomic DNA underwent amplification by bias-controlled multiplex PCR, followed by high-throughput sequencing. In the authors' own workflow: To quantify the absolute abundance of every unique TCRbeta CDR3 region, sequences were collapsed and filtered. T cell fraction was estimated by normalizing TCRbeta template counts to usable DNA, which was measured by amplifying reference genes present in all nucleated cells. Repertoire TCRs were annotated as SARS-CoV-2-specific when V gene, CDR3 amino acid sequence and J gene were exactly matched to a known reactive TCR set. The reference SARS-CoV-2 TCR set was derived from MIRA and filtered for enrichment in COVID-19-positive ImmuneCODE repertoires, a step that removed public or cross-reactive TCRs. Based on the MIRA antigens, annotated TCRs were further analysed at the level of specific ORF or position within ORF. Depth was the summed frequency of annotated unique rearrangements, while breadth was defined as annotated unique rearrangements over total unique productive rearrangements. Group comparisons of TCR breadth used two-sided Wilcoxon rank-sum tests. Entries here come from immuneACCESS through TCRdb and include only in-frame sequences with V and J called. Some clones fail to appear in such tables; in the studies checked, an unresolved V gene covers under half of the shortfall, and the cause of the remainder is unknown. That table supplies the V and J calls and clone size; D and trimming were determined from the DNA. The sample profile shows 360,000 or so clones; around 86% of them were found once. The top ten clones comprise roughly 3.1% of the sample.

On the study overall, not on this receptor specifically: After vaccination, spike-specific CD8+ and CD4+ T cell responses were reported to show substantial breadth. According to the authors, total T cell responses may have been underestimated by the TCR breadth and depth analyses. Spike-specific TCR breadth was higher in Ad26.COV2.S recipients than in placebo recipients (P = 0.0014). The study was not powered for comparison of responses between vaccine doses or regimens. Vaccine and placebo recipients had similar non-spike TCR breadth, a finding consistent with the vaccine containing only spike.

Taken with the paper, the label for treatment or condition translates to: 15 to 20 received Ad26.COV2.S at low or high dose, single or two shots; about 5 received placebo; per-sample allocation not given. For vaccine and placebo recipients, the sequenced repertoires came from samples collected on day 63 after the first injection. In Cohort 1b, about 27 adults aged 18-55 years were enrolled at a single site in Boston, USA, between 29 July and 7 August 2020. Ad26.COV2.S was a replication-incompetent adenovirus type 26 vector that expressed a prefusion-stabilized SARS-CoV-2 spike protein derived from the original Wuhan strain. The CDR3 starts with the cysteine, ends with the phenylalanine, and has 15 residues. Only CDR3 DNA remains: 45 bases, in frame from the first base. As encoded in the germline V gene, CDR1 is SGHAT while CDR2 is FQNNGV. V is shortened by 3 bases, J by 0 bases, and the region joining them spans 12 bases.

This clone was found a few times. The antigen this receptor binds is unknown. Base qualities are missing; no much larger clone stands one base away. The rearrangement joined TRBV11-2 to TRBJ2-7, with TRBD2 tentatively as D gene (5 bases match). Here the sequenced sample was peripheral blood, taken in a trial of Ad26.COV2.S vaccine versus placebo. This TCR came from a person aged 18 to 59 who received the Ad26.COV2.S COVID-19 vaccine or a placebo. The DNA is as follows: TGTGCCAGCAGCTTTGAAGCGGTAAGCTCCTACGAGCAGTACTTC. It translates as CASSFEAVSSYEQYF.